A selection of T cell receptor beta chains follows, all from one sample in a study of CD8 T cells in ankylosing spondylitis. Via MiXCR, TCRdb re-called the 5' RACE reads, giving one row per CDR3 protein. The table includes 250,000 to 300,000 distinct CDR3 sequences, about 20% detected once. The material sequenced was blood, either unsorted or a sorted T cell fraction (not recorded which). Receptor source: a male donor with ankylosing spondylitis or in good health (not recorded which). CDR3s include the opening cysteine and the closing phenylalanine or tryptophan.

j_call v_call cdr3_aa
TRBJ2-2 TRBV12-3/TRBV12-4 CASTLRVGSTGELFF
TRBJ2-2 TRBV29-1 CSVASPRGTFTGELFF
TRBJ2-1 TRBV21-1 CASSPPGGAVNEQFF
TRBJ2-2 TRBV5-1 CASSFQSTNTGELFF
TRBJ2-2 TRBV28 CASSLWPGVDTGELFF
TRBJ2-2 TRBV9 CASSVVPVNTGELFF
TRBJ2-3 TRBV30 CAWVGSGGSDTQYF
TRBJ2-2 TRBV27 CASSPRLAGDRTGELFF
TRBJ2-1 TRBV27 CASSLWGGRTGERNEQFF
TRBJ2-3 TRBV28 CASRDPNRGGTQYF
TRBJ1-6 TRBV14 CASSQIATGPLYSPLHF
TRBJ2-2 TRBV20-1 CSATNLGHPNTGELFF
TRBJ1-3 TRBV6-1 CASSEFLRQTISPLF
TRBJ1-2 TRBV30 CAWHDRGYGYTF
TRBJ2-5 TRBV7-7 CASSSLASGATQYF
TRBJ2-2 TRBV7-8 CASSPLGTATGELFF
TRBJ2-2 TRBV15 CATSRVQGAVNTGELFF
TRBJ1-1 TRBV7-9 CASSLRDNTEAFF
TRBJ2-3 TRBV9 CASSVGLAGAEDTQYF
TRBJ2-3 TRBV27 CASSVVAGVSDTQYF
TRBJ2-1 TRBV7-9 CASSLKDEQFF
TRBJ2-3 TRBV20-1 CSAVAGGIADTQYF
TRBJ2-2 TRBV5-1 CASSLVLLAGGDETGELFF
TRBJ2-1 TRBV2 CASRGQGGGEQFF
TRBJ2-4 TRBV3-1 CASSHPRGQNIQYF
TRBJ1-2 TRBV20-1 CSARRVGGYTF
TRBJ2-1 TRBV14 CASSQDRLAGNEQFF
TRBJ2-4 TRBV6-1 CASSPRPVTGVGDKNIQYF
TRBJ1-4 TRBV5-1 CASSLALQAASEKLFF
TRBJ2-5 TRBV3-1 CASSQDLKTQYF
TRBJ1-5 TRBV9 CASSVEGDQPQHF
TRBJ1-1 TRBV20-1 CSARREGAGTEAFF
TRBJ1-4 TRBV25-1 CASSARDRGLGGEKLFF
TRBJ2-3 TRBV6-5 CASSYSSFASGTYTDTQYF
TRBJ2-1 TRBV5-1 CASTPSGVNEQFF
TRBJ2-5 TRBV10-3 CAISGEGGLETQYF
TRBJ2-1 TRBV29-1 CSVEKGADEQFF
TRBJ2-5 TRBV7-9 CASSADRGRETQYF
TRBJ2-2 TRBV6-1 CASRRRGADTGELFF
TRBJ2-3 TRBV18 CASSPPGQGVGTQYF
TRBJ2-1 TRBV12-3/TRBV12-4 CASRHGWESSYNEQFF